The 31 T cell receptor beta chains below all came from one sample that was sequenced in a study of blood T cell repertoires in COVID-19. The protocol was immunoSEQ multiplex PCR, while the TCRdb copy is restricted to in-frame clones and leaves out a portion. The data show some 400,000 clones, with about 87% seen just once and about 9.4% held by the top ten. The sample taken for sequencing was peripheral blood. The origin of the receptors is a woman under 40 with COVID-19, enrolled during active disease.

This clone appeared a single time. The chain carries TRBV19 and TRBJ2-7; 9 bases map to TRBD1. Germline-derived CDR1 and CDR2 are LNHDA and SQIVND (reference sequence). Trimming took 5 bases from V and 6 from J; bases not matched to a gene: 11. The CDR3 is made up of 15 amino acids. The DNA of the CDR3 is TGTGCCAGTAGTGCCGGGACAGGGAATCTTGGCGAGCAGTACTTC. Its translation is CASSAGTGNLGEQYF.

The chain links TRBV12-1 to TRBJ2-7; the D call TRBD1 from the table was never checked on the DNA. TRBV12-1 is termed a pseudogene. The CDR3 is 14 residues long. This CDR3 is CASTLSQGRDEQYF. In nucleotides, the CDR3 is TGTGCCAGCACCCTGTCACAGGGCAGAGACGAGCAGTACTTC.

The chain couples TRBV5-1 to TRBJ2-2, with a possible D match to TRBD2 (6 bases). V lost 4 bases to trimming and J lost 3 bases, with 19 bases between them. Per the germline V gene, CDR1 is SGHRS and CDR2 is YFSETQ. This CDR3 is 17 amino acids long. This chain's CDR3 is CASSHGLSGGHTGELFF. CDR3 coding DNA: TGCGCCAGCAGCCACGGACTCTCCGGAGGGCACACCGGGGAGCTGTTTTTT.

This clone is a singleton in its sample. The rearrangement uses TRBV4-1 and TRBJ2-7, with a tentative D call TRBD2 (6 bases). The V gene lost 4 bases and the J gene lost 1 base, with 14 bases spanning the gap. The CDR3 extends over 15 amino acids. CDR1 is MGHRA and CDR2 is YSYEKL in the germline V gene. The CDR3 sequence is CASSLSGTPSYEQYF. Here the CDR3 DNA reads TGCGCCAGCAGCCTTTCCGGGACTCCGTCCTACGAGCAGTACTTC.

Points on this clone: The sample contains more than one DNA sequence encoding this CDR3. The CDR3 DNA reads as TGTGCCAGCAGCTTAGCATTAGCGGGCCGCTACGAGCAGTACTTC. Protein sequence: CASSLALAGRYEQYF. The chain combines TRBV13 with TRBJ2-7; TRBD2 matches at 7 bases. V was pared by 1 base and J by 3 bases, with 6 bases of the junction left unmatched. The CDR3 runs to 15 residues. CDR1 and CDR2 from the germline V gene are PRHDT and FYEKMQ (reference sequence).

Turning to this clone: Other DNA sequences in this sample translate to the same CDR3. The chain joins TRBV30 to TRBJ1-4, with TRBD1 matching over 10 bases. J gave up 5 bases and V 0 bases, and 3 bases lay outside the gene matches. Germline lookup yields CDR1 GTSNPN and CDR2 SVGIG (reference sequence). CDR3 length equals 15 residues. CDR3 in DNA: TGTGCCTGGAGTGTCCGGACAGGGGGGAATGAAAAACTGTTTTTT. It encodes CAWSVRTGGNEKLFF.

The chain couples TRBV28 to TRBJ1-2, with a possible D match to TRBD1 (6 bases). Looked up from germline, CDR1 is MDHEN and CDR2 is SYDVKM. This CDR3 has 13 residues. Trimming removed 6 bases at V and 8 bases at J, with 16 bases between. The CDR3, as DNA: TGTGCCAGCAGCTCCAGCAAAACAGGGGGCTACACCTTC. Protein sequence: CASSSSKTGGYTF.

This clone was observed a single time. The chain carries TRBV7-3 and TRBJ2-3; D uncertain. In germline, CDR1 is SGHTA, CDR2 FQGTGA. V gave up 4 bases and J gave up 6 bases, with 14 bases separating them. The CDR3 extends over 14 amino acids. The CDR3 loop reads CASSSSAPRDTQYF. Here the CDR3 DNA reads TGTGCCAGCAGCTCATCAGCGCCGAGGGATACGCAGTATTTT.

On this clone: This same CDR3 is encoded by further DNA sequences in the sample. This sequence joins TRBV6-5 and TRBJ1-2; D not certain. V was shortened by 0 bases and J by 2 bases, with 10 bases between the two germline ends. This CDR3 region has 15 residues. From germline, CDR1 is MNHEY and CDR2 SVGAGI. The CDR3 sequence is CASSYSTGGNYGYTF. The CDR3 DNA follows: TGTGCCAGCAGTTACTCGACTGGAGGAAACTATGGCTACACCTTC.

V and J are TRBV5-1 and TRBJ2-1; 7 bases are shared with TRBD2. The CDR3 is 12 amino acids. The germline CDR1 and CDR2 sequences are SGHRS and YFSETQ. V gave up 7 bases and J gave up 6 bases; unmatched junction bases: 4. DNA for the CDR3: TGCGCCAGCCGGGAGCGGGGCAATGAGCAGTTCTTC. Translating it yields CASRERGNEQFF.

The CDR3 DNA reads as TGTGCCAGCAGATCGGAAAACATTCAGTACTTC. It codes for CASRSENIQYF. V gene TRBV2 combines with J gene TRBJ2-4; D remains ambiguous. V lost 6 bases and J lost 5, with 5 bases in between. The CDR3 extends over 11 amino acids. Germline values: CDR1 SNHLY, CDR2 FYNNEI. The full variable domain, with the rest looked up from reference TRBV2 and TRBJ2-4, is EPEVTQTPSHQVTQMGQEVILRCVPISNHLYFYWYRQILGQKVEFLVSFYNNEISEKSEIFDDQFSVERPDGSNFTLKIRSTKLEDSAMYFCASRSENIQYFGAGTRLSVL.

The chain is built from TRBV6-2 or TRBV6-3 and TRBJ1-5; 12 bases are shared with TRBD1. Losses at the gene ends were 2 bases for V and 3 bases for J; bases not matched to a gene: 2. From germline, CDR1 is MNHEY and CDR2 SVGEGT. This CDR3 has 16 amino acids. The CDR3: CASSYPGQGANQPQHF. CDR3 sequence (DNA): TGTGCCAGCAGTTACCCGGGACAGGGGGCCAATCAGCCCCAGCATTTT.

The chain uses TRBV5-5 and TRBJ2-3; TRBD2 matches 8 bases. V shed 0 bases and J 5 bases; nucleotides not matched to a gene: 8. CDR1 SGHKS and CDR2 YYEKEE come from the germline V gene (reference sequence). There are 16 residues in the CDR3. CDR3 nucleotide sequence: TGTGCCAGCAGCTTGGTTAGCGGGGAGTGGGAAGATACGCAGTATTTT. Amino acids: CASSLVSGEWEDTQYF.

The V and J genes are TRBV19 and TRBJ1-5, with a tentative D call TRBD1 (5 bases). Germline CDR1 is LNHDA and CDR2 is SQIVND (reference sequence). With 9 bases removed from V and 5 bases from J, the gap between germline ends came to 14 bases. This CDR3 is 13 amino acids long. This CDR3 is CASPRWGDQPQHF. The CDR3 coding sequence is TGTGCCAGCCCCCGCTGGGGGGATCAGCCCCAGCATTTT.

The rearrangement links TRBV15 to TRBJ2-2, with 7 bases identical to TRBD1. J was trimmed by 8 bases and V by 3 bases; bases with no gene match: 6. The V gene's germline CDR1 is LNHNV and CDR2 YYDKDF (reference sequence). This CDR3 has 14 residues. DNA for the CDR3: TGTGCCACCAGCAGGACCACAGGGGCTGGGGAGCTGTTTTTT. This gives the protein CATSRTTGAGELFF.

Turning to this clone: Germline and junction disagree at one end, which may indicate a read error. V is TRBV14 and J is TRBJ2-7, with TRBD2 matching over 8 bases. Germline-derived CDR1 and CDR2 are SGHDN and FVKESK. The CDR3 contains 12 residues. CDR3 in amino acids: CASSQAAGGLGF. Written as DNA, the CDR3 is TGTGCCAGCAGCCAGGCCGCGGGAGGTCTTGGCTTC.

The V call is TRBV19, the J call TRBJ1-2; TRBD1 matches 9 bases. V gave up 0 bases and J gave up 7 bases; unmatched junction bases: 15. Germline V CDR1 and CDR2: LNHDA, SQIVND (reference sequence). The CDR3 loop spans 18 amino acids. The CDR3 nucleotides are TGTGCCAGTAGTATAGATGAATGGCGGGACAGGGCTGAACGTGGCTACACCTTC. Translating gives CASSIDEWRDRAERGYTF.

The count of this clone is one. The chain recombines TRBV28 with TRBJ2-1, with 9 bases lining up with TRBD2. The CDR3 runs 13 residues. Germline trimming cut 7 bases from V and 9 bases from J; bases unmatched to any gene: 7. The germline V gene encodes CDR1 MDHEN and CDR2 SYDVKM. The chain's CDR3 is CASIAGASSEQFF. CDR3 DNA: TGTGCCAGCATAGCGGGAGCATCGAGTGAGCAGTTCTTC. Full variable domain (remainder filled in from reference TRBV28 and TRBJ2-1): DVKVTQSSRYLVKRTGEKVFLECVQDMDHENMFWYRQDPGLGLRLIYFSYDVKMKEKGDIPEGYSVSREKKERFSLILESASTNQTSMYLCASIAGASSEQFFGPGTRLTVL.

The table lists this clone with a few counts. V and J are TRBV11-2 and TRBJ1-1; 7 bases fit TRBD1. The CDR3 consists of 15 residues. Germline values: CDR1 SGHAT, CDR2 FQNNGV. J gave up 5 bases and V 1 base, and 7 bases lay outside the gene matches. This chain's CDR3 is CASSLVQGMGTEAFF. In DNA, the CDR3 is TGTGCCAGCAGCTTAGTACAGGGGATGGGAACTGAAGCTTTCTTT.

This sequence joins TRBV7-3 and TRBJ2-1; 12 nucleotides match TRBD2. Germline values: CDR1 SGHTA, CDR2 FQGTGA. With V trimmed by 5 bases and J by 9 bases, 8 bases remained unmatched. This CDR3 is built from 15 residues. CDR3 DNA: TGTGCCAGCAGCGCAGGACTAGCGGGACGGGGTGAGCAGTTCTTC. It codes for CASSAGLAGRGEQFF.

The rearrangement links TRBV9 to TRBJ2-3; 13 bases are shared with TRBD2. Per the germline V gene, CDR1 is SGDLS and CDR2 is YYNGEE. With 1 base clipped from V and 1 base from J, the junction kept 6 bases outside the gene matches. This CDR3 is 18 amino acids long. The CDR3 loop reads CASSVRTSGSSGTDTQYF. The CDR3 DNA follows: TGTGCCAGCAGCGTAAGGACTAGCGGGAGTTCGGGCACAGATACGCAGTATTTT.

This rearrangement joins TRBV5-1 to TRBJ1-6, with 8 positions matching TRBD1. The V gene end was trimmed by 0 bases and the J gene end by 6 bases; junction bases not matched to a gene: 5. The CDR3 has 16 amino acids. Per the germline V gene, CDR1 is SGHRS and CDR2 is YFSETQ. The CDR3 loop reads CASSLETGGGNSPLHF. CDR3 in DNA: TGCGCCAGCAGCTTGGAAACAGGGGGTGGTAATTCACCCCTCCACTTT.

This chain connects TRBV5-1 to TRBJ2-7, with 7 bases matching TRBD1. This CDR3 has 13 amino acids. Trimming took 4 bases from V and 2 from J; bases not matched to a gene: 3. Germline V CDR1 and CDR2: SGHRS, YFSETQ. The DNA of the CDR3 is TGCGCCAGCAGCGGGACAGCGGCCTACGAGCAGTACTTC. Its translation: CASSGTAAYEQYF.

The chain couples TRBV27 to TRBJ2-7; D may be TRBD1 (5 bases). CDR3 length equals 14 residues. CDR1 and CDR2 (germline): MNHEY, SMNVEV (reference sequence). V was pared by 0 bases and J by 6 bases, with 12 bases between. The CDR3 region has the DNA TGTGCCAGCAGTTTATCCGAGACAGCGCCCGAGCAGTACTTC. Translated: CASSLSETAPEQYF.

The chain links TRBV7-9 to TRBJ1-1; D gene unclear. Germline-derived CDR1 and CDR2 are SEHNR and FQNEAQ (reference sequence). The V end lost 3 bases, the J end lost 0 bases, and 8 bases lay between the germline ends. This CDR3 region has 14 residues. CDR3 coding DNA: TGTGCCAGCAGCTTTGGCACACTGAACACTGAAGCTTTCTTT. This gives the protein CASSFGTLNTEAFF. The full variable domain, rest sourced from reference TRBV7-9 and TRBJ1-1, is DTGVSQNPRHKITKRGQNVTFRCDPISEHNRLYWYRQTLGQGPEFLTYFQNEAQLEKSRLLSDRFSAERPKGSFSTLEIQRTEQGDSAMYLCASSFGTLNTEAFFGQGTRLTVV.

This chain connects TRBV30 to TRBJ2-7, with a tentative D call TRBD2 (7 bases). Germline V gene sequence: CDR1 GTSNPN, CDR2 SVGIG (reference sequence). The CDR3 extends over 13 amino acids. Trimming took 0 bases from V and 6 from J, leaving 12 bases between them. The DNA for the CDR3 is TGTGCCTGGAGTGTTGGGGGGGCCAGCGAGCAGTACTTC. Translation gives CAWSVGGASEQYF.

The gene calls are TRBV19 and TRBJ2-3; 7 bases fit TRBD2. The CDR3 is 18 residues long. V lost 0 bases and J lost 4; bases outside the gene matches: 13. Germline values: CDR1 LNHDA, CDR2 SQIVND (reference sequence). The chain's CDR3 is CASSIEGGSLWVSDTQYF. In nucleotides, the CDR3 is TGTGCCAGTAGTATAGAAGGCGGGAGTCTGTGGGTGTCAGATACGCAGTATTTT.

The chain employs TRBV30 and TRBJ2-7; 9 bases agree with TRBD2. Germline-derived CDR1 and CDR2 are GTSNPN and SVGIG (reference sequence). The CDR3 loop spans 14 amino acids. V was clipped by 0 bases and J by 12 bases; unmatched bases: 12. In nucleotides, the CDR3 is TGTGCCTGGAGTGTACTGGATAGCGGGAGAATTATGTACTTC. Translated: CAWSVLDSGRIMYF.

The V and J genes are TRBV28 and TRBJ2-3, with 8 bases aligning to TRBD2. Germline V lookup: CDR1 MDHEN, CDR2 SYDVKM. This CDR3 region has 13 residues. Trimming at V came to 8 bases and at J to 5 bases, leaving 6 bases not matched to a gene. The CDR3 spells CASSRGGRDTQYF. Here the CDR3 DNA reads TGTGCCAGCTCCCGGGGGGGCAGAGATACGCAGTATTTT.

This clone was observed a handful of times. The J gene is TRBJ1-4, the V gene TRBV2; D perhaps matches TRBD1 (6 bases). The germline V and J ends were trimmed by 11 bases and 7 bases, with 11 bases remaining between them. The CDR3 contains 11 residues. The germline V gene has CDR1 SNHLY and CDR2 FYNNEI. DNA of the CDR3: TGTGCCGGCCGGGACACTGAAAAACTGTTTTTT. Its protein is CAGRDTEKLFF.

The chain uses TRBV24-1 and TRBJ2-5, with D perhaps TRBD1 (6 bases). This CDR3 is built from 15 residues. Germline V gene lookup returns CDR1 KGHDR and CDR2 SFDVKD. The V end lost 4 bases, the J end lost 2 bases, and 13 bases lay between the germline ends. CDR3 coding DNA: TGTGCCACCAGTGACCCCGACAGGCCTCAAGAGACCCAGTACTTC. Its translation is CATSDPDRPQETQYF.